The 20 T cell receptor beta chains presented below share a single source sample, sequenced in a study of metastatic and nonmetastatic thyroid tumors. TCRdb recomputed clones from the PCR reads via MiXCR. The profile shows 3,000 to 4,500 clones, roughly 36% of them singletons. The entire patient cohort was treatment-naive prior to thyroid surgery. Sequenced material: adjacent normal tissue. Receptor source: a male donor with papillary thyroid cancer or a benign thyroid nodule (not recorded which). Some clones in this sample may be carry-over from other donors' samples.

Only a few counts were recorded for this clone. The CDR3 sequence is CASSGREGPEKLFF. The CDR3 DNA is TGTGCCAGCAGTGGGCGGGAGGGTCCTGAAAAACTGTTTTTT. V usage is TRBV6-1 and J usage is TRBJ1-4; no definite D call. V was shortened by 4 bases and J by 7 bases, with 13 bases between the two germline ends. Germline CDR1 and CDR2: MNHNS and SASEGT. There are 14 residues in the CDR3.

In regard to this clone: Mismatch with germline at one junction end may stem from a read error. The rearrangement links TRBV5-1 to TRBJ2-7; D not resolved. The CDR3 totals 9 residues. CDR1 is SGHRS, CDR2 YFSETQ, per germline. The CDR3 sequence: CASSLERYF. CDR3 nucleotides: TGCGCCAGCAGCTTGGAGCGGTACTTC.

As for this clone: One junction end disagrees with the germline gene, perhaps due to a read error. The chain combines TRBV20-1 with TRBJ2-2; D possibly uses TRBD1 or TRBD2 (5 bases each). This CDR3 comprises 17 residues. Germline values: CDR1 DFQATT, CDR2 SNEGSKA (reference sequence). CDR3 nucleotides: TGCAGTGCCAGAGGGGAGCTGGATGAATGGAACACCGGGGAGCTGTTTTTT. This sequence encodes CSARGELDEWNTGELFF.

The J gene is TRBJ2-1, the V gene TRBV3-1; no definite D call. The V and J ends lost 4 bases and 5 bases respectively, with 6 bases between them. The CDR3 length is 12 residues. Germline V lookup: CDR1 LGHDT, CDR2 YNNKEL (reference sequence). CDR3 amino acids: CASSPGHNEQFF. The DNA of the CDR3 is TGTGCCAGCAGCCCCGGACACAATGAGCAGTTCTTC.

There are a few counts of this clone. The V and J genes are TRBV6-5 and TRBJ2-1; tentative D call: TRBD2 (6 bases). V was cut by 6 bases and J by 9 bases, with 18 bases left in between. The CDR3 has 14 amino acids. CDR1 is MNHEY, CDR2 SVGAGI, per germline. CDR3: CASSGGRQTGEQFF. DNA of the CDR3: TGTGCCAGCAGCGGGGGACGGCAAACGGGTGAGCAGTTCTTC.

This clone has a single count. V usage is TRBV30 and J usage is TRBJ1-2; no reliable D call. In germline, CDR1 is GTSNPN, CDR2 SVGIG (reference sequence). V lost 5 bases to trimming and J lost 6 bases, with 13 bases between them. The length of the CDR3 is 12 residues. Here the CDR3 DNA reads TGTGCCTGGGTGGCAGGACCGGATGGCTACACCTTC. Translated, it gives CAWVAGPDGYTF. Together with reference TRBV30 and TRBJ1-2, the CDR3 gives the full variable domain: SQTIHQWPATLVQPVGSPLSLECTVEGTSNPNLYWYRQAAGRGLQLLFYSVGIGQISSEVPQNLSASRPQDRQFILSSKKLLLSDSGFYLCAWVAGPDGYTFGSGTRLTVV.

The chain combines TRBV12-3 or TRBV12-4 with TRBJ2-1; D is undetermined. The ends were cut back, 5 bases at V and 4 bases at J, with 12 bases in the middle. This CDR3 has 14 residues. The CDR3: CASSRTSLYNEQFF. DNA of the CDR3: TGTGCCAGCAGTCGGACGAGTTTGTACAATGAGCAGTTCTTC.

This clone was found once. The V gene is TRBV28, the J gene TRBJ2-1; 7 bases match TRBD1. V dropped 5 bases and J dropped 8; count of bases not matched to a gene: 12. The CDR3 runs 15 residues. Germline V gene lookup returns CDR1 MDHEN and CDR2 SYDVKM. Here the CDR3 DNA reads TGTGCCAGCAGTGGGGCAAGGGGGCGCGTCGATGAGCAGTTCTTC. Protein product: CASSGARGRVDEQFF.

By share, this clone ranks as large (0.1 to 1%). The V gene is TRBV6-2 or TRBV6-3, the J gene TRBJ1-5; unclear D gene. This CDR3 is built from 14 residues. V lost 3 bases and J 4 bases, leaving 10 bases between the germline ends. Germline V gives CDR1 MNHEY, CDR2 SVGEGT. CDR3 in amino acids: CASSYGSDNQPQHF. The CDR3, as DNA: TGTGCCAGCAGTTATGGCAGCGATAATCAGCCCCAGCATTTT.

V and J are TRBV7-2 and TRBJ2-6; D call uncertain. Germline V gene data show CDR1 as SGHTA and CDR2 as FQGNSA. This CDR3 has 14 residues. V lost 5 bases, J lost 4 bases, and 9 bases lay in between. The CDR3 spells CASSRTTGANVLTF. The CDR3 coding sequence is TGTGCCAGCAGCCGTACTACGGGGGCCAACGTCCTGACTTTC.

This clone was observed a few times. The chain employs TRBV6-5 and TRBJ2-7; D is ambiguous. Germline CDR1 is MNHEY and CDR2 is SVGAGI. The CDR3 is 15 residues long. The ends were cut back, 0 bases at V and 5 bases at J, with 14 bases in the middle. CDR3 region: CASSYSRAATNEQYF. CDR3 nucleotide sequence: TGTGCCAGCAGTTACTCACGGGCAGCCACGAACGAGCAGTACTTC.

This clone was recorded a few times. V usage is TRBV28 and J usage is TRBJ1-3, with D possibly matching TRBD1 (5 bases). V gave up 2 bases and J gave up 0 bases, with 14 bases separating them. The CDR3 contains 17 residues. CDR1 and CDR2 from the germline V gene are MDHEN and SYDVKM. The CDR3 nucleotides read TGTGCCAGCAGTTTAGTGGCAGGGATACTCTCTGGAAACACCATATATTTT. It yields the protein CASSLVAGILSGNTIYF.

This chain uses TRBV20-1 with TRBJ2-7, with D possibly called TRBD1 or TRBD2 (6 bases each). CDR3 size: 16 residues. Per the germline V gene, CDR1 is DFQATT and CDR2 is SNEGSKA (reference sequence). V lost 1 base and J 5 bases, leaving 21 bases between the germline ends. CDR3 sequence reads: CSARAGAIPSLHEQYF. Written as DNA, the CDR3 is TGCAGTGCTAGAGCGGGGGCGATCCCTAGTTTGCACGAGCAGTACTTC.

The chain employs TRBV20-1 and TRBJ1-2, with TRBD1 as a possible D gene (5 bases). Trimming removed 0 bases from V and 0 bases from J, with 11 bases in between. The CDR3 is 15 amino acids. The germline V gene encodes CDR1 DFQATT and CDR2 SNEGSKA (reference sequence). CDR3 nucleotides: TGCAGTGCTAGAGATGGGAGACAGCCTAACTATGGCTACACCTTC. It codes for CSARDGRQPNYGYTF.

The chain uses TRBV28 and TRBJ2-7; TRBD1 agrees at 8 bases. This CDR3 is built from 16 residues. Germline-derived CDR1 and CDR2 are MDHEN and SYDVKM. V lost 6 bases to trimming and J lost 7 bases; unmatched junction nucleotides: 17. The CDR3 loop is CASRFSAGGLIREQYF. DNA of the CDR3: TGTGCCAGCAGATTTTCCGCAGGGGGCCTTATAAGGGAGCAGTACTTC.

This clone was seen only a few times. No conserved phenylalanine or tryptophan ends this CDR3, so it is likely a read error. The CDR3 DNA sequence: TGTGCCAGCAGGCCTGGACCAGCGGGAGGGGGGTACCAGCAGTACCTC. This translates into CASRPGPAGGGYQQYL. J is TRBJ2-7 and V is TRBV12-3 or TRBV12-4; 10 bases align to TRBD2. Unmatched junction bases numbered 16, after V lost 6 bases and J lost 8 bases. This CDR3 comprises 16 residues.

The V call is TRBV6-1, the J call TRBJ2-1, with D uncertain. This CDR3 is built from 12 residues. Germline V CDR1 and CDR2: MNHNS, SASEGT. Trimming cost V 2 bases and J 7 bases, with 6 bases left between them. The CDR3 protein is CASSEQINEQFF. CDR3 nucleotides: TGTGCCAGCAGTGAACAAATAAATGAGCAGTTCTTC.

V is TRBV5-1 and J is TRBJ1-1, with a tentative D call TRBD1 (6 bases). The germline V gene has CDR1 SGHRS and CDR2 YFSETQ. Trimming took off 8 bases at V and 3 bases at J, with 14 bases between the two ends. The CDR3 sequence is 13 residues long. The CDR3 loop is CARWLDSHTEAFF. The CDR3 DNA reads as TGCGCCAGGTGGTTGGACAGCCACACTGAAGCTTTCTTT.

The CDR3 spells CASSDGTSSADTQYF. CDR3 bases: TGTGCCAGTAGTGATGGGACTAGCTCGGCAGATACGCAGTATTTT. The gene calls are TRBV19 and TRBJ2-3; 9 bases map to TRBD2. In germline, CDR1 is LNHDA, CDR2 SQIVND (reference sequence). J gave up 4 bases and V 5 bases, and 7 bases lay outside the gene matches. The CDR3 has 15 residues.

This rearrangement joins TRBV6-2 or TRBV6-3 to TRBJ2-5; tentative D call: TRBD2 (5 bases). V lost 4 bases, J lost 4 bases, and 13 bases lay in between. There are 14 residues in the CDR3. Germline values: CDR1 MNHEY, CDR2 SVGEGT. The CDR3 nucleotides are TGTGCCAGCAGTTTCGGGATTGACCCAGAGACCCAGTACTTC. This translates into CASSFGIDPETQYF.